This T cell receptor (beta chain) was retrieved from a study of blood T cell repertoires in COVID-19. Patients of the Seattle cohort, enrolled during active infection, were followed longitudinally. This CDR3 spans 14 amino acids. The germline V gene has CDR1 SGHVS and CDR2 FQNEAQ. Trimming shortened V by 5 bases and J by 7 bases, and 18 bases separated the two germline ends. Here immunoSEQ multiplex PCR was the method, and the copy in TCRdb shows in-frame clones only, minus some. The sample lists around 470,000 clones; nearly 90% were seen once. Sample: peripheral blood. This sequence was found in a man younger than 35 with COVID-19, enrolled during active disease. V usage is TRBV7-8 and J usage is TRBJ2-7; D may be TRBD2 (6 bases). The CDR3 loop is CASSTDRMEGEQYF. DNA of the CDR3: TGTGCCAGCAGCACGGACCGAATGGAGGGAGAGCAGTACTTC.